The 10 T cell receptor beta chains below were found in one sample sequenced in a study of T cell repertoires in cytomegalovirus infection. TCRdb processed the reads anew with MiXCR; each CDR3 protein has one entry. The sample contains about 180,000 distinct CDR3 sequences, 13% to 15% of which appear only once. Sample: PBMCs. The receptors derive from a human donor in good health (CMV status not recorded). Some clones in this sample may be carry-over from other donors' samples.

There are many counts of this clonotype. The chain links TRBV7-2 to TRBJ1-5, with TRBD1 matching 10 bases. Germline V gene sequence: CDR1 SGHTA, CDR2 FQGNSA. The V gene end was trimmed by 1 base and the J gene end by 2 bases; junction bases not matched to a gene: 8. This CDR3 has 18 residues. The CDR3 DNA reads as TGTGCCAGCAGCTTAGGGGACAGGGGACTGTACCGCAATCAGCCCCAGCATTTT. Translated: CASSLGDRGLYRNQPQHF. The full variable domain, its missing parts supplied by reference TRBV7-2 and TRBJ1-5, is GAGVSQSPSNKVTEKGKDVELRCDPISGHTALYWYRQSLGQGLEFLIYFQGNSAPDKSGLPSDRFSAERTGGSVSTLTIQRTQQEDSAVYLCASSLGDRGLYRNQPQHFGDGTRLSIL.

J is TRBJ1-6 and V is TRBV29-1; 7 nucleotides match TRBD1. The CDR3 consists of 12 residues. CDR1 is SQVTM and CDR2 is ANQGSEA in the germline V gene. The ends lost 1 base at V and 14 bases at J; junction bases unmatched: 5. The CDR3 DNA reads TGCAGCGTTGAAGTAAGACAGGGCACCCTCCACTTT. Protein product: CSVEVRQGTLHF.

This clonotype showed up many times. The rearrangement uses TRBV7-9 and TRBJ1-1, with D hard to call. V gave up 5 bases and J gave up 1 base, with 11 bases separating them. CDR1 is SEHNR, CDR2 FQNEAQ, per germline (reference sequence). This CDR3 spans 14 amino acids. DNA of the CDR3: TGTGCCAGCAGCCCTATCGGAGGGAACACTGAAGCTTTCTTT. As protein: CASSPIGGNTEAFF.

The chain links TRBV28 to TRBJ2-2; TRBD2 aligns across 9 bases. CDR1 is MDHEN, CDR2 SYDVKM, per germline. Trimming took 9 bases from V and 5 from J; bases not matched to a gene: 7. This CDR3 contains 14 residues. The CDR3: CASQRTSETGELFF. In DNA form, the CDR3 reads TGTGCCAGTCAAAGGACTAGCGAGACCGGGGAGCTGTTTTTT.

This chain uses TRBV10-3 with TRBJ2-5; D uncertain. Germline CDR1 reads ENHRY; CDR2 reads SYGVKD. The CDR3 is made up of 15 amino acids. Trimming removed 2 bases from V and 5 bases from J, with 15 bases in between. The CDR3 DNA is TGTGCCATCAGTGAGCGGTTGCTGGCTGGGGAGACCCAGTACTTC. Amino acid sequence: CAISERLLAGETQYF.

This clonotype was picked up a small number of times. V gene TRBV6-5 combines with J gene TRBJ1-1; 9 bases map to TRBD1. Losses at the gene ends were 6 bases for V and 5 bases for J; bases not matched to a gene: 4. Germline loops: CDR1 MNHEY, CDR2 SVGAGI. The CDR3 length is 13 residues. The CDR3 nucleotides read TGTGCCAGCAGCAACAGGGGGCTAACTGAAGCTTTCTTT. Amino acids: CASSNRGLTEAFF.

This clonotype was observed at least ten times. The genes are TRBV28 and TRBJ1-3, with D unresolved. The CDR3 runs 15 residues. V dropped 4 bases and J dropped 4 bases, with 14 bases sitting between them. Per the germline V gene, CDR1 is MDHEN and CDR2 is SYDVKM. CDR3 residues: CASSSSTLRGNTIYF. CDR3 in DNA: TGTGCCAGCAGTTCATCGACCTTAAGGGGAAACACCATATATTTT.

This clonotype was counted ten times or more. The J gene is TRBJ1-1, the V gene TRBV27; D remains unclear. Trimming took off 4 bases at V and 0 bases at J, with 15 bases between the two ends. CDR3 size: 16 residues. CDR1 is MNHEY, CDR2 SMNVEV, per germline (reference sequence). The CDR3 nucleotides read TGTGCCAGCAGTTCCGACCCCGGACCGATGAACACTGAAGCTTTCTTT. The encoded protein is CASSSDPGPMNTEAFF.

There are many counts of this clonotype. This rearrangement joins TRBV7-9 to TRBJ2-7; TRBD1 aligns across 7 bases. V lost 4 bases and J lost 0; bases outside the gene matches: 6. Germline-derived CDR1 and CDR2 are SEHNR and FQNEAQ (reference sequence). The CDR3 runs 15 residues. The CDR3 nucleotides are TGTGCCAGCAGCTCTCGACAGGGTCGCTCCTACGAGCAGTACTTC. It yields the protein CASSSRQGRSYEQYF.

This clonotype was detected ten times or more. The chain links TRBV11-2 to TRBJ1-6, with D maybe TRBD1 (5 bases). This CDR3 has 15 amino acids. V was cut by 5 bases and J by 8 bases, with 16 bases left in between. Germline CDR1 SGHAT, CDR2 FQNNGV. CDR3 bases: TGTGCCAGCAGCGAATGGGGGGGGAGGGATTCACCCCTCCACTTT. Translating it yields CASSEWGGRDSPLHF. The full variable domain, with the rest looked up from reference TRBV11-2 and TRBJ1-6, is EAGVAQSPRYKIIEKRQSVAFWCNPISGHATLYWYQQILGQGPKLLIQFQNNGVVDDSQLPKDRFSAERLKGVDSTLKIQPAKLEDSAVYLCASSEWGGRDSPLHFGNGTRLTVT.